This T cell receptor (beta chain) stems from a study of blood T cell repertoires in COVID-19. Study summary: COVID-19 samples collected from the United States, Italy and Spain covered acute and convalescent phases. Sample material is recorded as cDNA or gDNA derived from T cells, B-cell-depleted T cells, or PBMCs.

Trimming cost V 5 bases and J 3 bases; bases outside gene matches: 5. The CDR3 is made up of 14 amino acids. CDR1 and CDR2 (germline): SGHRS, YFSETQ. In the authors' methods: Cell counts per sample came from amplifying reference gene primers. Generated by immunoSEQ multiplex PCR, the TCRdb table keeps only in-frame clones and is missing some. The V and J calls and the clone size are those of that table, but D and trimming were determined from the DNA. The sample lists about 200,000 clones, about 80% occurring once. Specimen: peripheral blood. The receptor was derived from a woman aged 40 to 50 with active or convalescent COVID-19. The chain is built from TRBV5-1 and TRBJ1-1; TRBD1 aligns across 9 bases. The CDR3 region is CASRPTGGDTEAFF. The CDR3 DNA sequence: TGCGCCAGCAGACCGACAGGGGGGGACACTGAAGCTTTCTTT.